This T cell receptor beta chain was found in a study of T cells expressing NK-cell markers. Whole-study results and caveats: Once again these clonotypes came out on top in the CD3+CD56-NKG2C+ fraction of several donors.

CDR1 is SGDLS and CDR2 is YYNGEE in the germline V gene. The CDR3 runs to 16 residues. As the method of synthesis, 5'RACE template switching with UMIs yielded TCR beta cDNA. TCRdb reanalyzed the 5' RACE reads, giving one entry per CDR3 protein sequence and no DNA. This table holds about half a million distinct CDR3 sequences. Notes on this clonotype: The antigen is not known.

This chain joins TRBV9 and TRBJ2-5; lacking DNA, the TRBD2 call made by TCRdb goes unchecked. The sequence came from a woman aged 45-59 years in good health. Sample: blood T cells: a sorted CD56 or NKG2C T cell subset, CD4+ or CD8+ T cells, or bulk PBMC T cells (not recorded which). CDR3 sequence reads: CASSVEIERGLETQYF. Full variable domain (missing parts from reference TRBV9 and TRBJ2-5): DSGVTQTPKHLITATGQRVTLRCSPRSGDLSVYWYQQSLDQGLQFLIQYYNGEERAKGNILERFSAQQFPDLHSELNLSSLELGDSALYFCASSVEIERGLETQYFGPGTRLLVL.